This TCR beta chain originates from a study of T cells after yellow fever vaccination. Study as a whole: Fractions of low cell number were prepared using SMART-Seq v4 Ultra Low Input.

The CDR3 runs 11 residues. V lost 3 bases and J 13 bases, leaving 10 bases between the germline ends. TCRdb passed the 5' RACE reads through MiXCR, listing each CDR3 protein once. The data contain hundreds of thousands of distinct CDR3 sequences, approximately 15% of them seen just once; the ten biggest clones take up roughly 13%. The receptor's source is a man aged 30 to 39 who received the YFV17D yellow fever vaccine. This chain uses TRBV12-3 or TRBV12-4 with TRBJ2-1, with D perhaps matching TRBD2 (5 bases). This material consisted of PBMCs, taken on the day of the yellow fever booster vaccination. CDR3 DNA: TGTGCCAGCAGTTTTGGGCGGGTTCAGTTCTTC. As protein: CASSFGRVQFF.